Below, one T cell receptor beta chain is given with its context. Its target antigen remains unknown. Per-base qualities were not stored, and no clone one base away is much larger. Lesional scalp punch biopsies and peripheral blood were collected from alopecia areata patients. PBMCs were separated by density centrifugation and stained for CD3, CD4 and CD8, after which CD4+ and CD8+ T cells were sorted on a FACSAria. Library method: the immunoSEQ multiplex PCR assay. RNA was extracted from all samples and reverse transcribed into cDNA as template for TCR sequencing. SuperScript III was used to make first-strand cDNA, primed with a 2:1 mix of oligo-dT and random hexamers. A synthetic immune receptor repertoire was used to gauge amplification bias, and whatever bias remained was removed computationally. On the study's bioinformatics: Raw reads were preprocessed to remove errors, and CDR3 was defined according to IMGT conventions as the region from the conserved cysteine to phenylalanine. Clonality was computed by normalizing Shannon entropy by log2 of the number of productive unique TCRs and subtracting the result from 1. Whether each scalp clone was CD4 or CD8 was inferred by checking scalp TCRbeta sequences against the CD4 and CD8 repertoires from sorted blood. TCRdb retrieved this table from immuneACCESS and kept in-frame rearrangements only. Not all clones are present; in checked studies, unresolved V genes account for under half, and no reason is known for the remainder. V and J calls and clone size are copied from that table; D and trimming were computed from the DNA. The sample table records about 120,000 clones; under 40% of these occur just once. The ten biggest clones cover approximately 3.3% of the sample.

This entry belongs to a study of CD8+ T cells in alopecia areata (dated by TCRdb to the late 2010s). For the study in its entirety: The treated patients, all with moderate-to-severe alopecia areata, were enrolled in an open-label pilot trial of oral tofacitinib given at 5 to 10 mg twice daily. Tofacitinib was administered for 6 to 18 months, and 6 months of follow-up off drug were then conducted to assess delayed response and recurrence. In both human patients and the C3H/HeJ mouse model, the study applied high-throughput TCRbeta sequencing to look at T cell clonal expansion in alopecia areata. In humans, TCRbeta sequencing was performed on scalp tissue and on sorted CD4+ and CD8+ peripheral blood T cells from healthy controls and from patients with patchy or totalis/universalis alopecia areata. Biopsies were taken from tofacitinib-treated patients at baseline and at 4 and 24 weeks of treatment, and a later scalp biopsy was taken in several of the tofacitinib-treated patients. Clonality in the scalp was compared among normal scalp (n=4), patchy alopecia areata scalp (n=8), and alopecia totalis/universalis scalp (n=8). RNA was extracted with the PAXgene miRNA kit for fixed scalp, the miRNeasy kit for PBMCs, and the RNeasy kit for mouse skin. TCRbeta CDR3 regions were amplified by immunoSEQ multiplex PCR using 35 Vbeta forward and 13 Jbeta reverse primers. What the authors observed across the whole study: Shared TCR sequences between patients were less evident than in mice, which may be partly attributable to HLA diversity in the patient population. Scalp TCR repertoire analysis is complicated because resident alphabeta T cells in normal human skin are also sequenced, whereas mouse skin is dominated by gammadelta T cells. Higher clonality and more expanded CD8+ clones were observed in lesional scalp than in normal scalp, particularly in alopecia totalis/universalis, a finding suggestive of antigenic drive.

CDR1 and CDR2 (SQVTM, ANQGSEA) derive from the germline V gene. V is shortened by 5 bases, J by 3 bases, and the region joining them spans 9 bases. The CDR3 sequence holds 12 residues, the cysteine and phenylalanine included. CDR3 DNA only is kept here, 36 bases in frame from base 1. Sequencing was performed on CD4+ T cells sorted from blood. This receptor was taken from a human donor with alopecia areata. The sequence links TRBV29-1 to TRBJ2-3, with TRBD1 tentatively as D gene (5 bases match). CDR3 reads: CSVRPGTDTQYF. Here is the DNA: TGCAGCGTTCGGCCAGGGACAGATACGCAGTATTTT.